One TCR beta chain is described in this entry. The antigen is undetermined. This sample stems from a study of T cell responses to AZD1222 COVID-19 vaccine. General observations from the study: Spike was spanned by vaccine-associated CD4 TCRs, with dominance at 160-218 and 743-854.

CDR1 SGDLS and CDR2 YYNGEE come from the germline V gene. The germline V and J ends were trimmed by 0 bases and 6 bases, with 13 bases remaining between them. The CDR3 length is 15 residues. Profiled with immunoSEQ multiplex PCR; TCRdb holds only in-frame clones, not every one. Among tens of thousands of clones, almost 90% were seen once, and the ten largest hold 8% to 9.5%. Sequencing used peripheral blood, obtained on day 0 of AZD1222 vaccination. This sequence was found in an adult in good health. This chain uses TRBV9 with TRBJ2-1; D uncertain. CDR3 nucleotides: TGTGCCAGCAGCGTAGACGACCCTTTAACCAATGAGCAGTTCTTC. Encoded protein: CASSVDDPLTNEQFF.